A selection of T cell receptor beta chains follows, all from one sample in a study of blood T cell repertoires in COVID-19. Profiling relied on immunoSEQ multiplex PCR, and the TCRdb table lists in-frame clones only, not all of them. The sample has 330,000 or so clones; 80% to 90% are singletons. Specimen: PBMCs or T cells enriched from blood (not recorded which). All receptors derive from a young man who had recovered from COVID-19. CDR3s include the opening cysteine and the closing phenylalanine or tryptophan. A D gene is named only where the DNA matches it firmly. Clone sizes are given selectively: once, few, many, or a class where the clone is expanded.

V	size	J	D	DNA	CDR3
TRBV4-2	NA	TRBJ2-7	NA	TGTGCCAGCAGCCAAGTGGGTGGACAGTCCTACGAGCAGTACTTC	CASSQVGGQSYEQYF
TRBV14	NA	TRBJ2-2	NA	TGTGCCAGCAGCCGGCATATCGCAGGCAACACCGGGGAGCTGTTTTTT	CASSRHIAGNTGELFF
TRBV3-1/TRBV3-2	NA	TRBJ1-5	TRBD1	TGTGCCAGCAGCTACAGGGGGGGCAATCAGCCCCAGCATTTT	CASSYRGGNQPQHF
TRBV10-3	NA	TRBJ1-5	NA	TGTGCCATCAGTGAGTGGTTGGAGGGACAGCCCCAGCATTTT	CAISEWLEGQPQHF
TRBV2	once	TRBJ2-4	NA	TGTGCCAGCAGTGTACGGGATCTTCAGTACTTC	CASSVRDLQYF
TRBV19	NA	TRBJ2-7	TRBD1	TGTGCCAGTAGTATCCGGGACAGGGGGTCCTACGAGCAGTACTTC	CASSIRDRGSYEQYF
TRBV7-2	NA	TRBJ1-3	NA	TGTGCCAGCAGCCCTAGGGGGGGTGGAAACACCATATATTTT	CASSPRGGGNTIYF
TRBV2	NA	TRBJ2-5	TRBD2	TGTGCCAGCAGTAAGCGGACTAGCGGGGCGCAAGAGACCCAGTACTTC	CASSKRTSGAQETQYF
TRBV10-1	NA	TRBJ2-7	NA	TGCGCCAGCAGTGAGTCAGGGGGGGAGTACGAGCAGTACTTC	CASSESGGEYEQYF
TRBV18	NA	TRBJ1-4	TRBD1	TGTGCCAGCTCACCACCAACAGGGGGCGGATGGGGAAAACTGTTTTTT	CASSPPTGGGWGKLFF
TRBV4-1	NA	TRBJ1-4	NA	TGCGCCAGCAGCCATGGACATCCCGAAGGCGATGAAAAACTGTTTTTT	CASSHGHPEGDEKLFF
TRBV7-9	NA	TRBJ1-6	NA	TGTGCCAGCAGCTTAGAGAGTTCACCCCTCCACTTT	CASSLESSPLHF
TRBV11-2	NA	TRBJ1-1	NA	TGTGCCAGCAGCCCCTCTACCAACTTGAACACTGAAGCTTTCTTT	CASSPSTNLNTEAFF
TRBV12-3/TRBV12-4	NA	TRBJ2-1	NA	TGTGCCAGCAGTTTCTCGCGGGGTGGTGAGCAGTTCTTC	CASSFSRGGEQFF
TRBV4-1	NA	TRBJ2-5	TRBD1	TGCGCCAGCAGCCAAGGACCGGCACAGGGGCGAGAGACCCAGTACTTC	CASSQGPAQGRETQYF
TRBV5-6	NA	TRBJ2-7	NA	TGTGCCAGCAGCTTGCAGGGGTCCTACGAGCAGTACTTC	CASSLQGSYEQYF
TRBV28	NA	TRBJ2-7	NA	TGTGCCAGCAGTTTCTTACAGCACTACGAGCAGTACTTC	CASSFLQHYEQYF
TRBV28	NA	TRBJ1-2	NA	TGTGCCAGCAGGTATTCCGGGTCCCCAAGGCCAAACTATGGCTACACCTTC	CASRYSGSPRPNYGYTF
TRBV6-1	NA	TRBJ1-5	NA	TGTGCCAGCAGTGAAGCAGAGTCCGACAACTGGCTGAAATATTATCAGCCCCAGCATTTT	CASSEAESDNWLKYYQPQHF
TRBV6-5	NA	TRBJ2-6	NA	TGTGCCAGCAGTCCCGGGTGGTCTGGGGCCAACGTCCTGACTTTC	CASSPGWSGANVLTF
TRBV24-1	NA	TRBJ1-2	TRBD1	TGTGCCACCAGTGATCTGCCCGGGACAGGAGGAAACACCTTC	CATSDLPGTGGNTF
TRBV3-1/TRBV3-2	NA	TRBJ2-1	TRBD2	TGTGCCAGCAGGCTTTACGGGACTAGCGGGCTGAATGAGCAGTTCTTC	CASRLYGTSGLNEQFF
TRBV5-5	once	TRBJ2-1	NA	TGTGCCAGCAGACAGGACACTAACTACAATGAGCAGTTCTTC	CASRQDTNYNEQFF
TRBV2	NA	TRBJ1-3	NA	TGTGCCAGCAGCCCAGGGAGGCCTTCTGGAAACACCATATATTTT	CASSPGRPSGNTIYF
TRBV6-5	NA	TRBJ2-7	TRBD2	TGTGCCAGCCAGGGAGGGTTCTACGAGCAGTACTTC	CASQGGFYEQYF
TRBV30	once	TRBJ1-2	NA	TGTGCTGGTGGACAGTCTTATGGCTACACCTTC	CAGGQSYGYTF
TRBV5-5	NA	TRBJ2-1	TRBD2	TGTGCCAGCAGCTATGGACTAGCGGGGTACAATGAGCAGTTCTTC	CASSYGLAGYNEQFF
TRBV5-1	NA	TRBJ2-6	TRBD1	TGCGCCAGCAGCTCCCGACAGGGGGCAATTTCTGGGGCCAACGTCCTGACTTTC	CASSSRQGAISGANVLTF
TRBV27	NA	TRBJ2-3	TRBD1	TGTGCCAGCAGCGACAGGGGCGGCGATACGCAGTATTTT	CASSDRGGDTQYF
TRBV21-1	NA	TRBJ1-1	NA	TGTGCCAGCATTACAGGGGCCCTCCTTCTTCCTGAAGCTTTCTTT	CASITGALLLPEAFF
TRBV11-1	NA	TRBJ1-1	NA	TGTGCCAGCAGCAACCGGGTATTGAACACTGAAGCTTTCTTT	CASSNRVLNTEAFF
TRBV5-6	few	TRBJ1-1	TRBD1	TGTGCCAGCAGCCCTCCCGGACAGGCGTCCCTGAACACTGAAGCTTTCTTT	CASSPPGQASLNTEAFF
TRBV5-4	once	TRBJ1-2	NA	TGTGCCAGCAGCTTGGGAGGGGGGGGCTATGGCTACACCTTC	CASSLGGGGYGYTF
TRBV7-3	NA	TRBJ1-5	NA	TGTGCCAGCAGCTTAATCGGGACAAGTCCCCCCTATCAGCCCCAGCATTTT	CASSLIGTSPPYQPQHF
TRBV5-6	NA	TRBJ1-6	NA	TGTGCCAGCAGCTTCCCAATCACGGGTTCACCCCTCCACTTT	CASSFPITGSPLHF
TRBV7-2	NA	TRBJ2-3	TRBD2	TGTGCCAGCAGCTTTCGGGCGGGGGGGGGCACAGATACGCAGTATTTT	CASSFRAGGGTDTQYF
TRBV28	NA	TRBJ1-5	NA	TGTGCCAGCAGTTTATCGGGAGAGATTGAGCCCCAGCATTTT	CASSLSGEIEPQHF
TRBV7-3	NA	TRBJ2-3	TRBD2	TGTGCCAGCAGCTTAGGACTAGCGGGGACAGATACGCAGTATTTT	CASSLGLAGTDTQYF
TRBV6-5	NA	TRBJ1-2	TRBD1	TGTGCCAGCAGATCCCCGGGACAGATGAACTATGGCTACACCTTC	CASRSPGQMNYGYTF
TRBV3-1/TRBV3-2	NA	TRBJ2-3	NA	TGTGCCAGCAGCCATAACCCAGGAGATACGCAGTATTTT	CASSHNPGDTQYF
TRBV19	NA	TRBJ1-5	TRBD1	TGTGCCAGTAGTATTGAGGGACAGGTTAATCAGCCCCAGCATTTT	CASSIEGQVNQPQHF
TRBV7-9	NA	TRBJ1-1	NA	TGTGCCATCCGGGGGGGATCTGAAGCTTTCTTT	CAIRGGSEAFF
TRBV19	NA	TRBJ1-4	NA	TGTGCCAGTAGTTTCACACCATACCAGAATGAAAAACTGTTTTTT	CASSFTPYQNEKLFF
TRBV7-9	NA	TRBJ2-7	TRBD1	TGTGCCAGCAGCCATCCCGGGACAGGATCCTACGAGCAGTACTTC	CASSHPGTGSYEQYF
TRBV27	NA	TRBJ2-1	NA	TGTGCCAGCAGTTTATCGAGCGGCGGGGGCGGAAGTAATGAGCAGTTCTTC	CASSLSSGGGGSNEQFF
TRBV7-3	NA	TRBJ1-2	NA	TGTGCCAGCAGCTCAACCCCCCACGGCGGGCGCTACACCTTC	CASSSTPHGGRYTF
TRBV7-9	few	TRBJ1-6	NA	TGTGCCAGCAGCCGACAGAATATATGGGCACCCCTCCACTTT	CASSRQNIWAPLHF
TRBV3-1/TRBV3-2	NA	TRBJ2-1	NA	TGTGCCAGCAGCCAAGTAGAAACGAAGCCCTATGAGCAGTTCTTC	CASSQVETKPYEQFF
TRBV19	once	TRBJ1-5	NA	TGTGCCAGTAGGAACGACAGAGACCAGCCCCAGCATTTT	CASRNDRDQPQHF
TRBV2	NA	TRBJ2-2	TRBD1	TGTGCCAGCATGGGAGGGACAGGGTTTGTCGGGGAGCTGTTTTTT	CASMGGTGFVGELFF
TRBV16	NA	TRBJ1-2	NA	TGTGCCAGCAGCCAATCGAGGTTCGGCTACACCTTC	CASSQSRFGYTF
TRBV19	NA	TRBJ2-5	TRBD1	TGTGCCAGTATGGGGGGACAGGGGTACCAAGAGACCCAGTACTTC	CASMGGQGYQETQYF
TRBV6-5	NA	TRBJ1-6	NA	TGTGCCAGCAGTAGGAGTGTAAAGTCACCCCTCCACTTT	CASSRSVKSPLHF
TRBV2	NA	TRBJ2-2	TRBD1	TGTGCCAGCAGACAGAGGACAGGGAGCACCGGGGAGCTGTTTTTT	CASRQRTGSTGELFF
TRBV7-8	once	TRBJ1-2	NA	TGTGCCAGCACCCTTAGGGGTGACTATGGCTACACCTTC	CASTLRGDYGYTF
TRBV9	NA	TRBJ1-5	TRBD1	TGTGCCAGCAGCGGGGGACAGGACAATCAGCCCCAGCATTTT	CASSGGQDNQPQHF
TRBV7-9	NA	TRBJ2-1	TRBD1	TGTGCCAGCAGTCTTGGTGCCGGGACAGGGGTCTACAATGAGCAGTTCTTC	CASSLGAGTGVYNEQFF